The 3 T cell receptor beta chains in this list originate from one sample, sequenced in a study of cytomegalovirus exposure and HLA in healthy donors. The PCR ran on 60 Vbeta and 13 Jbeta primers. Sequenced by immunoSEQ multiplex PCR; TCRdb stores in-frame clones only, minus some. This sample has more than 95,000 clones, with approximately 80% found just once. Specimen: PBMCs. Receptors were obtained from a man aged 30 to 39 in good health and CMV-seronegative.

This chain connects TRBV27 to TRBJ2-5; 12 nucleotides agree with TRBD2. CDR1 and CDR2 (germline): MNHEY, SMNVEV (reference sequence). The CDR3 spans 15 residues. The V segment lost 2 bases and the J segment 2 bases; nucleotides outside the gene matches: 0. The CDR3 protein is CASSLLAGGQETQYF. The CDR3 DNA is TGTGCCAGCAGTTTACTAGCGGGAGGGCAAGAGACCCAGTACTTC.

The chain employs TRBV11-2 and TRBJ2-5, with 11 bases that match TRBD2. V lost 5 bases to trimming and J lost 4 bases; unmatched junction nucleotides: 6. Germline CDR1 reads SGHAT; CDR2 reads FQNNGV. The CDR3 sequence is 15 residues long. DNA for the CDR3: TGTGCCAGCAGCCTGCCTAGCGGGGGGTCAGAGACCCAGTACTTC. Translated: CASSLPSGGSETQYF.

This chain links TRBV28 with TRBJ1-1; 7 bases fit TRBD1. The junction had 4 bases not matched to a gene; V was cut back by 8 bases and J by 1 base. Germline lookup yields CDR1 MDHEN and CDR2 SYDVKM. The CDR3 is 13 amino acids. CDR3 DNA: TGTGCCAGCGGGGCAGGGGGGAACACTGAAGCTTTCTTT. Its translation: CASGAGGNTEAFF.